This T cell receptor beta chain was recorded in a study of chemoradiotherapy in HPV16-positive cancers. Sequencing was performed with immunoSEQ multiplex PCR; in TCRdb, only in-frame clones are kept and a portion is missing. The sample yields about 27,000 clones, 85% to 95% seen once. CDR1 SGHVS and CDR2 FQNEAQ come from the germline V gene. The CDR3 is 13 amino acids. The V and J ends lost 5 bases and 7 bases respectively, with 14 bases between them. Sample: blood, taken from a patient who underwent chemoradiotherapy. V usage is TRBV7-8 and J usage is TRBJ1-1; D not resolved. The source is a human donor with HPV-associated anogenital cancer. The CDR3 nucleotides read TGTGCCAGCAGCCCAAGGTCCAGGAGTGAAGCTTTCTTT. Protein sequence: CASSPRSRSEAFF.